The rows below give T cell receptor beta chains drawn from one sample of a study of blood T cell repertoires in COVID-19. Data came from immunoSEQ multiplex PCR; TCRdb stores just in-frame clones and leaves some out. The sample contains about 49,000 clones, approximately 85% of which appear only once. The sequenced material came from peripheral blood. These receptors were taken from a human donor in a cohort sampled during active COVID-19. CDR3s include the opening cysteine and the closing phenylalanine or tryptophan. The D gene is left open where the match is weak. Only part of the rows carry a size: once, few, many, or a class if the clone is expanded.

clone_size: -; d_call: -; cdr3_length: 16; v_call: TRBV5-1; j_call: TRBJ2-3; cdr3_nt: TGCGCCAGCAGCCCGAGGCCGACCCCTAGCACAGATACGCAGTATTTT; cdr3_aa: CASSPRPTPSTDTQYF
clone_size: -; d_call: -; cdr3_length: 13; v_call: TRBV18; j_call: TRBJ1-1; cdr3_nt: TGTGCCAGCTCACCGGAGGAGTACACTGAAGCTTTCTTT; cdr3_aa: CASSPEEYTEAFF
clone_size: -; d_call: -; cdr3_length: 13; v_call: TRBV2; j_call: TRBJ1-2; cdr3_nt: TGTGCCAGCAGTGACGGTGAATTCTATGGCTACACCTTC; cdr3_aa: CASSDGEFYGYTF
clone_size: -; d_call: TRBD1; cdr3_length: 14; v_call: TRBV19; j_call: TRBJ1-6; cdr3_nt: TGTGCCAGTAGTATTGGGACAGGATACTCACCCCTCCACTTT; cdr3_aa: CASSIGTGYSPLHF
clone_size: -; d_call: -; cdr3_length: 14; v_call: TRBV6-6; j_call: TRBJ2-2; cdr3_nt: TGTGCCATAGCTACTAACCCAGCGACCGGGGAGCTGTTTTTT; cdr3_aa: CAIATNPATGELFF
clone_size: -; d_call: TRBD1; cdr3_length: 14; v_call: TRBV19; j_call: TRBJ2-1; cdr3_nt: TGTGCCAGTAGTACCCGGGACAGTTACAATGAGCAGTTCTTC; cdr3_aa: CASSTRDSYNEQFF
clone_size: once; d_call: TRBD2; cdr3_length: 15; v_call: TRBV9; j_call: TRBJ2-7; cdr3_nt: TGTGCCAGCAGCGTAGTCGGCGGGGGAGTCGACGAGCAGTACTTC; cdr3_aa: CASSVVGGGVDEQYF
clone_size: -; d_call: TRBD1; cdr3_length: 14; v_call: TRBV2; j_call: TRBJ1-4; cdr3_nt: TGTGCCAGCACCCGACAGGGGATAGGGGAAAAACTGTTTTTT; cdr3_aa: CASTRQGIGEKLFF
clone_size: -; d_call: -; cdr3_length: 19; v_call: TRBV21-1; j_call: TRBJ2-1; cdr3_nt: TGTGCCAGCAGCAAAGCCCCGTTCTCGGGGACTAAGAAGACCAATGAGCAGTTCTTC; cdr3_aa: CASSKAPFSGTKKTNEQFF
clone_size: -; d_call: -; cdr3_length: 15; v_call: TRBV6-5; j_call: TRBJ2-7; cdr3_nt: TGTGCCAGCAGTTACGATAGGACACCTGTCTACGAGCAGTACTTC; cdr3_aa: CASSYDRTPVYEQYF
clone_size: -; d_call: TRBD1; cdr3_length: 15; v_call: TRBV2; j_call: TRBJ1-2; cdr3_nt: TGTGCCAGCAGTCATACAGGGGGCTCTAGCTATGGCTACACCTTC; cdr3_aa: CASSHTGGSSYGYTF
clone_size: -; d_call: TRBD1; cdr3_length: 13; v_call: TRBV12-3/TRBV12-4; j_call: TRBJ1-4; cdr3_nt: TGTGCCAGCAACCGACAGGGGAATGAAAAACTGTTTTTT; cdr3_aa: CASNRQGNEKLFF
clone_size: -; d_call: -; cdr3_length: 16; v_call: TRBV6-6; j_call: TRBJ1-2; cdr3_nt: TGTGCCAGCCTCCACTCCGGGGAGCCGGTTAGCTATGGCTACACCTTC; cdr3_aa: CASLHSGEPVSYGYTF
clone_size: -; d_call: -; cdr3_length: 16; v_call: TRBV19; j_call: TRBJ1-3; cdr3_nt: TGTGCCAGTAGTCCCAACGCCGGGACATCTGGAAACACCATATATTTT; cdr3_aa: CASSPNAGTSGNTIYF
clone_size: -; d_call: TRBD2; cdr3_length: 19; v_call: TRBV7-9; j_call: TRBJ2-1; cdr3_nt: TGTGCCAGCAGCTTAAGGCTAGCGGGAGGGCAGGGGGTGGTCAATGAGCAGTTCTTC; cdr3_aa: CASSLRLAGGQGVVNEQFF
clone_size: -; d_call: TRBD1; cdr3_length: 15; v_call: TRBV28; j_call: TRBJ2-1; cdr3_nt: TGTGCCAGCAGCCCCCGCGGGACAGGGGGCCCGCGTAAGTTCTTC; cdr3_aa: CASSPRGTGGPRKFF
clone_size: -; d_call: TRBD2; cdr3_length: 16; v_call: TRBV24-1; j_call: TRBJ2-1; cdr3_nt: TGTGCCACCAGTGACCCGACTAGCGGGAGGGGCTATGAGCAGTTCTTC; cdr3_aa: CATSDPTSGRGYEQFF
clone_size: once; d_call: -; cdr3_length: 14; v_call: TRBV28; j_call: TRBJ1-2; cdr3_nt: TGTGCCGGGCGGGGGACCCGATCTAACTATGGCTACACCTTC; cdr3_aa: CAGRGTRSNYGYTF
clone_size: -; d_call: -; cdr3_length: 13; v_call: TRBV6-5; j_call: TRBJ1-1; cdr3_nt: TGTGCCAGCAGTCAGACACAGAACACTGAAGCTTTCTTT; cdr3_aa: CASSQTQNTEAFF
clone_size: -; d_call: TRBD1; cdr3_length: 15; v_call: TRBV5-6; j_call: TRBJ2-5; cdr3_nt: TGTGCCAGCAGCGCGGGACAGGGAAACCAAGAGACCCAGTACTTC; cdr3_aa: CASSAGQGNQETQYF
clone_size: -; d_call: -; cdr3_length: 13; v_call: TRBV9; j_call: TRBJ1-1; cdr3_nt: TGTGCCAGCAGCGTCAGTGTGAACACTGAAGCTTTCTTT; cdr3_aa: CASSVSVNTEAFF
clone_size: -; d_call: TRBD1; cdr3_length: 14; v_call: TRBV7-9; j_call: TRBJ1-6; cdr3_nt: TGTGCCAGCAGACCGACAGGGGGCGATTCACCCCTCCACTTT; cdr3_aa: CASRPTGGDSPLHF
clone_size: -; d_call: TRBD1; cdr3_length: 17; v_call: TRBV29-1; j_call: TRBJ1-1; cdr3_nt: TGCAGCGTTGAAGATCCGGGACAGGGCTTTTGGAACACTGAAGCTTTCTTT; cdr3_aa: CSVEDPGQGFWNTEAFF
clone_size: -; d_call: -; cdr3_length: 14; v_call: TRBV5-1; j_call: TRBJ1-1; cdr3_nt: TGCGCCAGCAGCCCAGACGGGGGGAACACTGAAGCTTTCTTT; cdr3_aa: CASSPDGGNTEAFF
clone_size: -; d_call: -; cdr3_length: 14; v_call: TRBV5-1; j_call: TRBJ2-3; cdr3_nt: TGCGCCAGCAGCTTGGCCGACTACACAGATACGCAGTATTTT; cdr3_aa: CASSLADYTDTQYF
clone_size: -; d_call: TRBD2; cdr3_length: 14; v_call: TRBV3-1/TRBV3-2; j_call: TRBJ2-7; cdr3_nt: TGTGCCAGCAGCCTACAGGGACTAGCAGTCGAGCAGTACTTC; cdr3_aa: CASSLQGLAVEQYF